These 27 T cell receptor beta chains were sequenced from one sample in a study of CD8 T cells in ankylosing spondylitis. Each CDR3 protein is one row after TCRdb ran MiXCR on the 5' RACE reads. The sample carries roughly 140,000 distinct CDR3 sequences, 40% to 50% recorded once. Input material: synovial fluid, either unsorted or a sorted T cell fraction (not recorded which). All receptors derive from a male donor with ankylosing spondylitis.

This chain connects TRBV9 to TRBJ2-1; 8 bases align to TRBD1. The V segment lost 0 bases and the J segment 9 bases; nucleotides outside the gene matches: 8. The CDR3 has 15 residues. Looked up from germline, CDR1 is SGDLS and CDR2 is YYNGEE. The CDR3 nucleotides read TGTGCCAGCAGCGTAGCTAGGCAGGGGGCCGGTGAGCAGTTCTTC. Translating gives CASSVARQGAGEQFF.

In its sample, this clonotype was seen many times. V usage is TRBV27 and J usage is TRBJ2-1; D unresolved. Trimming pared 3 bases from V and 1 base from J, leaving 10 bases between. The CDR3 covers 15 residues. The V gene's germline CDR1 is MNHEY and CDR2 SMNVEV (reference sequence). The CDR3 reads CASSFYAESYNEQFF. As DNA, the CDR3 is TGTGCCAGCAGTTTTTACGCAGAGTCCTACAATGAGCAGTTCTTC.

Only a few counts were recorded for this clonotype. The CDR3 nucleotides read TGTGCCAGCAGTTTATACAACTACAATGAGCAGTTCTTC. Its protein product is CASSLYNYNEQFF. This chain connects TRBV27 to TRBJ2-1; D is undetermined. The CDR3 has 13 amino acids. With 1 base removed from V and 3 bases from J, the gap between germline ends came to 4 bases. Germline V CDR1 and CDR2: MNHEY, SMNVEV (reference sequence).

This chain joins TRBV7-8 and TRBJ2-5, with TRBD2 matching over 11 bases. V gave up 3 bases and J gave up 4 bases; unmatched junction bases: 10. The CDR3 extends over 17 amino acids. Germline V gene lookup returns CDR1 SGHVS and CDR2 FQNEAQ. CDR3 loop: CASSFSGGAFPVETQYF. DNA for the CDR3: TGTGCCAGCAGCTTTAGCGGGGGGGCCTTCCCGGTAGAGACCCAGTACTTC.

This clonotype was counted a few times. The chain is built from TRBV7-9 and TRBJ1-1; tentative D call: TRBD1 (6 bases). The CDR3 is 15 amino acids. The germline V and J ends were trimmed by 0 bases and 0 bases, with 8 bases remaining between them. CDR1 and CDR2 from the germline V gene are SEHNR and FQNEAQ (reference sequence). Here the CDR3 DNA reads TGTGCCAGCAGCTTAGCAAGGGGGATGAACACTGAAGCTTTCTTT. Amino acid sequence: CASSLARGMNTEAFF.

The rearrangement uses TRBV18 and TRBJ2-3; 11 nucleotides line up with TRBD2. Germline values: CDR1 KGHSH, CDR2 LQKENI. The CDR3 runs to 17 residues. The J segment lost 0 bases and the V segment lost 3 bases, leaving 5 bases of the junction unmatched. The CDR3 reads CASSPIGLAGSTDTQYF. The CDR3 DNA reads as TGTGCCAGCTCACCGATCGGACTAGCGGGTAGCACAGATACGCAGTATTTT.

The chain combines TRBV28 with TRBJ2-2, with TRBD2 matching 7 bases. The germline gives CDR1 MDHEN, CDR2 SYDVKM. The CDR3 contains 16 residues. Germline trimming cut 1 base from V and 7 bases from J; bases unmatched to any gene: 9. CDR3 DNA sequence: TGTGCCAGCAGTTTATATGTATGGGACTATGACGGGGAGCTGTTTTTT. It is translated as CASSLYVWDYDGELFF.

This sequence joins TRBV7-9 and TRBJ2-7; perhaps TRBD1 as D (5 bases). V lost 4 bases and J lost 2, with 9 bases in between. This CDR3 has 13 residues. Per germline, CDR1 SEHNR and CDR2 FQNEAQ (reference sequence). For the CDR3, the DNA is TGTGCCAGCAGCTCGACAGTTACCTACGAGCAGTACTTC. It codes for CASSSTVTYEQYF.

The chain links TRBV20-1 to TRBJ2-7, with D maybe TRBD2 (6 bases). This CDR3 region has 15 residues. The germline V gene has CDR1 DFQATT and CDR2 SNEGSKA (reference sequence). V dropped 6 bases and J dropped 3 bases, with 21 bases sitting between them. The CDR3 loop reads CSAGWEAVSHYEQYF. The CDR3 nucleotides are TGCAGTGCCGGGTGGGAGGCAGTTAGCCACTACGAGCAGTACTTC.

The table lists this clonotype with a few counts. J is TRBJ1-1 and V is TRBV13, with TRBD1 matching 7 bases. The germline V gene has CDR1 PRHDT and CDR2 FYEKMQ (reference sequence). Trimming took 1 base from V and 3 from J; bases not matched to a gene: 8. The CDR3 sequence is 16 residues long. For the CDR3, the DNA is TGTGCCAGCAGCTTAGCGGTCAGGGGGAGGGACACTGAAGCTTTCTTT. Translated, it gives CASSLAVRGRDTEAFF.

The rearrangement joins TRBV7-9 to TRBJ2-6; unclear D gene. The germline gives CDR1 SEHNR, CDR2 FQNEAQ (reference sequence). V was cut by 1 base and J by 4 bases, with 8 bases left in between. This CDR3 spans 15 amino acids. The CDR3 DNA follows: TGTGCCAGCAGCTTAGACGCAGCCGGGGCCAACGTCCTGACTTTC. It is translated as CASSLDAAGANVLTF.

This clonotype was counted only a few times. The chain carries TRBV10-3 and TRBJ1-4; D is possibly TRBD1 (5 bases). The germline V gene encodes CDR1 ENHRY and CDR2 SYGVKD. Trimming shortened V by 1 base and J by 5 bases, and 5 bases separated the two germline ends. The CDR3 covers 13 residues. CDR3 sequence (DNA): TGTGCCATCAGTGAGTGGGGGAATGAAAAACTGTTTTTT. Amino acids: CAISEWGNEKLFF.

Many counts were recorded for this clonotype. The chain joins TRBV12-3 or TRBV12-4 to TRBJ2-5; D not certain. This CDR3 contains 17 residues. Trimming pared 4 bases from V and 0 bases from J, leaving 18 bases between. For the CDR3, the DNA is TGTGCCAGCAGTTCATCCACCGTACGGTCAGACCAAGAGACCCAGTACTTC. It encodes CASSSSTVRSDQETQYF.

This sequence joins TRBV5-1 and TRBJ2-3; tentatively, D is TRBD1 or TRBD2 (5 bases each). Trimming cost V 4 bases and J 7 bases, with 16 bases left between them. This CDR3 contains 14 residues. From germline, CDR1 is SGHRS and CDR2 YFSETQ. The CDR3 DNA reads TGCGCCAGCAGCACCAATGGGGACCGGTATACGCAGTATTTT. Residues: CASSTNGDRYTQYF.

This clonotype came up a few times. V usage is TRBV7-9 and J usage is TRBJ2-1; TRBD2 aligns across 8 bases. V lost 4 bases to trimming and J lost 0 bases; unmatched junction nucleotides: 8. Looked up from germline, CDR1 is SEHNR and CDR2 is FQNEAQ (reference sequence). The CDR3 covers 17 residues. The CDR3 here is CASSSTSGGDSYNEQFF. In DNA, the CDR3 is TGTGCCAGCAGCTCTACTAGCGGAGGGGACTCCTACAATGAGCAGTTCTTC.

The CDR3 DNA is TGTGCCAGCAGCCAAGACTTGCGGGGGTGGGAGACCCAGTACTTC. Its protein is CASSQDLRGWETQYF. The chain joins TRBV4-2 to TRBJ2-5; 7 bases agree with TRBD2. This CDR3 has 15 residues. With 0 bases clipped from V and 5 bases from J, the junction kept 6 bases outside the gene matches. In germline, CDR1 is LGHNA, CDR2 YNFKEQ.

This sequence joins TRBV28 and TRBJ2-4; D call uncertain. Germline values: CDR1 MDHEN, CDR2 SYDVKM. There are 16 residues in the CDR3. Trimming cost V 2 bases and J 0 bases, with 11 bases left between them. The CDR3 region is CASSLNVDLAKNIQYF. CDR3 DNA: TGTGCCAGCAGTTTAAACGTAGACCTAGCCAAAAACATTCAGTACTTC.

This rearrangement joins TRBV12-3 or TRBV12-4 to TRBJ2-5; TRBD1 agrees at 8 bases. With 6 bases clipped from V and 5 bases from J, the junction kept 11 bases outside the gene matches. This CDR3 has 15 residues. The CDR3 region has the DNA TGTGCCAGCAGCACCGACAGGGGTGACGGGGAGACCCAGTACTTC. This sequence encodes CASSTDRGDGETQYF.

This clonotype has only a few counts. This chain links TRBV5-1 with TRBJ1-1; 8 bases match TRBD1. V was clipped by 2 bases and J by 6 bases; unmatched bases: 9. In germline, CDR1 is SGHRS, CDR2 YFSETQ. The CDR3 extends over 15 amino acids. The CDR3 DNA follows: TGCGCCAGCAGCTTCAGGGGGCTGAGCGTGGCTGAAGCTTTCTTT. Encoded protein: CASSFRGLSVAEAFF. Together with reference TRBV5-1 and TRBJ1-1, the CDR3 gives the full variable domain: KAGVTQTPRYLIKTRGQQVTLSCSPISGHRSVSWYQQTPGQGLQFLFEYFSETQRNKGNFPGRFSGRQFSNSRSEMNVSTLELGDSALYLCASSFRGLSVAEAFFGQGTRLTVV.

This clonotype was picked up a small number of times. The chain employs TRBV27 and TRBJ1-3, with D possibly TRBD1 on 5 matching bases. CDR1 is MNHEY, CDR2 SMNVEV, per germline (reference sequence). The CDR3 is 15 residues long. Trimming pared 3 bases from V and 0 bases from J, leaving 9 bases between. The CDR3 protein is CASSLTASSGNTIYF. CDR3 nucleotide sequence: TGTGCCAGCAGTTTGACAGCCTCCTCTGGAAACACCATATATTTT.

This clonotype was detected many times. The chain couples TRBV11-1 to TRBJ2-3, with 7 positions matching TRBD2. This CDR3 spans 17 amino acids. Looked up from germline, CDR1 is SGHAT and CDR2 is FQDESV (reference sequence). The V segment lost 5 bases and the J segment 6 bases; nucleotides outside the gene matches: 17. The CDR3 is CASSPSGGKEFWDTQYF. In nucleotides, the CDR3 is TGTGCCAGCAGCCCCTCGGGGGGTAAGGAGTTCTGGGATACGCAGTATTTT.

A few counts support this clonotype. This chain uses TRBV12-3 or TRBV12-4 with TRBJ2-4; perhaps TRBD2 as D (6 bases). This CDR3 is 14 amino acids long. Trimming removed 5 bases at V and 7 bases at J, with 15 bases between. DNA for the CDR3: TGTGCCAGCAGTACAACCGGGACTCTTAACATTCAGTACTTC. This encodes CASSTTGTLNIQYF.

This rearrangement joins TRBV10-3 to TRBJ2-7; 10 bases line up with TRBD1. CDR3 length equals 15 residues. The ends lost 4 bases at V and 3 bases at J; junction bases unmatched: 6. Germline CDR1 is ENHRY and CDR2 is SYGVKD. The CDR3 coding sequence is TGTGCCATCAGTGCTCCGGGACAGGGGCACTACGAGCAGTACTTC. Residues: CAISAPGQGHYEQYF.

The rearrangement joins TRBV13 to TRBJ1-5; 10 bases fit TRBD1. CDR3 size: 14 residues. CDR1 and CDR2 (germline): PRHDT, FYEKMQ (reference sequence). The ends lost 5 bases at V and 5 bases at J; junction bases unmatched: 3. The CDR3, as DNA: TGTGCCAGCAGCATCGGGACAGGGGATCAGCCCCAGCATTTT. This encodes CASSIGTGDQPQHF.

The chain uses TRBV10-3 and TRBJ1-1; D gene ambiguous. V lost 4 bases and J 7 bases, leaving 13 bases between the germline ends. From germline, CDR1 is ENHRY and CDR2 SYGVKD. The CDR3 loop spans 13 amino acids. The CDR3 protein is CAISGAPTVEAFF. CDR3 DNA: TGTGCCATCAGTGGGGCCCCCACGGTTGAAGCTTTCTTT.

The CDR3 is CASSLCGCSTDTQYF. The CDR3 DNA follows: TGCGCCAGCAGCTTGTGTGGGTGTAGCACAGATACGCAGTATTTT. The V gene is TRBV5-1, the J gene TRBJ2-3; D not resolved. V lost 1 base to trimming and J lost 0 bases, with 9 bases between them. This CDR3 is built from 15 residues. CDR1 and CDR2 (germline): SGHRS, YFSETQ.

This clonotype was recorded once. CDR3 protein: CSVEDQTAEAFF. CDR3 nucleotide sequence: TGCAGCGTTGAAGATCAGACTGCTGAAGCTTTCTTT. The rearrangement uses TRBV29-1 and TRBJ1-1; D remains unclear. V was pared by 0 bases and J by 6 bases, with 8 bases between. The germline V gene has CDR1 SQVTM and CDR2 ANQGSEA. The CDR3 totals 12 residues.